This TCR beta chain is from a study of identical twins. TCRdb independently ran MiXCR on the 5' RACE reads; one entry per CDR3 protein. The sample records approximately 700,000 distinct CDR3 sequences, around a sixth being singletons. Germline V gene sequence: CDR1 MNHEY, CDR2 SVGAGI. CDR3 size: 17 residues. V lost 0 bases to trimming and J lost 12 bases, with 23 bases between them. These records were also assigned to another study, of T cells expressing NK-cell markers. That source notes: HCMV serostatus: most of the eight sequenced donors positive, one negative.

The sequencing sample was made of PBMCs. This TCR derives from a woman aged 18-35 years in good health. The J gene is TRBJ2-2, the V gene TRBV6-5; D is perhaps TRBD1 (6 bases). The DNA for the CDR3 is TGTGCCAGCAGTTACTCGAGAGATGGGGGCGCCGGAAGCAAGCTGTTTTTT. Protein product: CASSYSRDGGAGSKLFF.